Each of the 9 T cell receptor beta chains below was sequenced from the same sample in a study of cytomegalovirus exposure and HLA in healthy donors. 13 Jbeta primers and 60 Vbeta primers were used for the PCR. Clones were read by immunoSEQ multiplex PCR, and TCRdb kept only the in-frame ones, dropping some. Found here are 140,000 or so clones, around 75% of them singletons; the top ten hold roughly 1.7%. Sequencing was done on a sample of PBMCs. These receptors all stem from a woman in her 30s in good health and CMV-seronegative.

Concerning this clone itself: The junction departs from germline at one end; a sequencing error may be responsible. J is TRBJ1-2 and V is TRBV6-1; 7 nucleotides align to TRBD1. The CDR3 contains 15 residues. Germline values: CDR1 MNHNS, CDR2 SASEGT. The CDR3 coding sequence is TGTGCCAGCAGTGAAGCGTCGGGACAGTCTTATGGCTACGCCTTC. Translated, it gives CASSEASGQSYGYAF.

This clone was detected only a few times. The V and J genes are TRBV6-1 and TRBJ1-2; D not certain. Trimming took 5 bases from V and 2 from J, leaving 9 bases between them. The CDR3 spans 13 residues. Germline lookup yields CDR1 MNHNS and CDR2 SASEGT. The CDR3 DNA sequence: TGTGCCAGCAGTCCCGAGACAAACTATGGCTACACCTTC. Residues: CASSPETNYGYTF.

This clone was detected once. The CDR3 loop reads CSVPLTHSGANVLTF. CDR3 nucleotide sequence: TGCAGCGTACCCCTGACACACTCTGGGGCCAACGTCCTGACTTTC. The chain recombines TRBV29-1 with TRBJ2-6; D is uncertain. CDR1 and CDR2 (germline): SQVTM, ANQGSEA. The CDR3 extends over 15 amino acids. The V and J ends lost 6 bases and 0 bases respectively, with 12 bases between them.

CDR3 sequence: CASKRRGHPNTGELFF. The CDR3 coding sequence is TGTGCCAGTAAAAGAAGGGGGCACCCGAACACCGGGGAGCTGTTTTTT. The rearrangement links TRBV19 to TRBJ2-2; 7 bases align to TRBD1. Trimming at V came to 7 bases and at J to 0 bases, leaving 8 bases not matched to a gene. The CDR3 runs 16 residues. Germline V lookup: CDR1 LNHDA, CDR2 SQIVND (reference sequence). Full variable domain (rest looked up from reference TRBV19 and TRBJ2-2): DGGITQSPKYLFRKEGQNVTLSCEQNLNHDAMYWYRQDPGQGLRLIYYSQIVNDFQKGDIAEGYSVSREKKESFPLTVTSAQKNPTAFYLCASKRRGHPNTGELFFGEGSRLTVL.

The chain is built from TRBV5-6 and TRBJ1-1; the match to TRBD1 covers 7 bases. The ends lost 0 bases at V and 2 bases at J; junction bases unmatched: 1. From germline, CDR1 is SGHDT and CDR2 YYEEEE. The CDR3 is 14 amino acids. The CDR3 region has the DNA TGTGCCAGCAGCTTGGGGACAGGCAACACTGAAGCTTTCTTT. Amino acids: CASSLGTGNTEAFF.

The J gene is TRBJ1-2, the V gene TRBV7-3; tentative D call: TRBD1 (6 bases). Deletions cut 5 bases from V and 2 bases from J, with 15 bases between. This CDR3 has 15 residues. Germline V lookup: CDR1 SGHTA, CDR2 FQGTGA. The CDR3 DNA is TGTGCCAGCAGCGTGGACAGTATTTCAAACTATGGCTACACCTTC. It encodes CASSVDSISNYGYTF.

CDR3: CASSIDPNSNQPQHF. The CDR3 DNA sequence: TGTGCCAGTAGTATAGATCCCAATAGCAATCAGCCCCAGCATTTT. This chain joins TRBV19 and TRBJ1-5, with D unclear. Germline-derived CDR1 and CDR2 are LNHDA and SQIVND (reference sequence). V gave up 0 bases and J gave up 0 bases, with 6 bases separating them. The CDR3 contains 15 residues.

V gene TRBV2 combines with J gene TRBJ2-2, with D perhaps matching TRBD2 (6 bases). Trimming took off 5 bases at V and 4 bases at J, with 14 bases between the two ends. CDR1 SNHLY and CDR2 FYNNEI come from the germline V gene. This CDR3 contains 15 residues. CDR3 protein: CASSLTSRGTGELFF. The CDR3, as DNA: TGTGCCAGCAGTTTAACTAGCCGTGGCACCGGGGAGCTGTTTTTT. Full variable domain (missing parts from reference TRBV2 and TRBJ2-2): EPEVTQTPSHQVTQMGQEVILRCVPISNHLYFYWYRQILGQKVEFLVSFYNNEISEKSEIFDDQFSVERPDGSNFTLKIRSTKLEDSAMYFCASSLTSRGTGELFFGEGSRLTVL.

This chain joins TRBV30 and TRBJ1-4; no firm D call. The germline CDR1 and CDR2 sequences are GTSNPN and SVGIG (reference sequence). Trimming took 4 bases from V and 4 from J, leaving 13 bases between them. This CDR3 spans 14 amino acids. CDR3 region: CAWTPDTYNEKLFF. The CDR3 nucleotides are TGTGCCTGGACCCCCGACACCTATAATGAAAAACTGTTTTTT.